This T cell receptor (beta chain) was observed in a study of T cells after yellow fever vaccination. Study results and limitations: Among primary-vaccination clones, most reappeared after the booster, at around 97% for CD4 and around 90% for CD8. In FACS-sorted repertoires, abundant clonotypes from the bulk population could appear as contaminants.

By 5'RACE template switching, TCR cDNA was produced, with a universal primer site and UMIs added in the process. TCRdb reprocessed the 5' RACE reads via MiXCR and lists one record per CDR3 protein. The repertoire consists of under 400,000 distinct CDR3 sequences, with around a tenth occurring once and the leading ten covering more than 15%. As regards this clonotype: No antigen is known for it.

This CDR3 has 16 residues. Germline-derived CDR1 and CDR2 are SGHTA and FQGNSA. After removal of 0 bases from V and 9 bases from J, the junction contained 9 bases not matched to a gene. Sequencing was performed on PBMCs, taken on the day of the first yellow fever vaccination. This clonotype was sampled from a man aged 18-30 years who received the YFV17D yellow fever vaccine. The chain combines TRBV7-2 with TRBJ2-1, with 9 bases identical to TRBD1. CDR3 sequence reads: CASSLAPGTGIGEQFF. In nucleotides, the CDR3 is TGTGCCAGCAGCTTAGCCCCCGGGACAGGGATCGGTGAGCAGTTCTTC.